A selection of T cell receptor beta chains follows, all from one sample in a study of blood T cell repertoires in COVID-19. The repertoire was sequenced with immunoSEQ multiplex PCR; TCRdb's copy has only in-frame clones and lacks some. The sample has 14,000 or so clones, roughly 88% seen once; the top ten hold approximately 25%. Sequencing was performed on peripheral blood. The receptors here all came from a woman aged 45-65 years with active or convalescent COVID-19. Both conserved end residues are part of each CDR3. The D gene is left open where the match is weak. Not every row has a clone size; where given, it reads once, few, many or a size class.

length,V,J,D,size,DNA,CDR3
14,TRBV19,TRBJ2-7,NA,NA,TGTGCCAGTAGTATTTCAGGGGTTAGTCACGAGCAGTACTTC,CASSISGVSHEQYF
16,TRBV19,TRBJ1-1,NA,NA,TGTGCCACCTTATTTACGGCAGGGGTCGTGAGCACTGAAGCTTTCTTT,CATLFTAGVVSTEAFF
15,TRBV4-1,TRBJ1-1,NA,NA,TGCGCCAGCAGCCAAGCTCCGACAGGCCTGGGTGAAGCTTTCTTT,CASSQAPTGLGEAFF
13,TRBV2,TRBJ2-3,NA,NA,TGTGCCAGCAGTGTTGGTCACGGAGATACGCAGTATTTT,CASSVGHGDTQYF
15,TRBV27,TRBJ2-3,NA,NA,TGTGCCAGCAGTCCCCTCGGACCATCAGGGGATACGCAGTATTTT,CASSPLGPSGDTQYF
14,TRBV14,TRBJ2-4,NA,NA,TGTGCCAGCAGCCAAGTTGGCAGGGGAAACATTCAGTACTTC,CASSQVGRGNIQYF
14,TRBV4-1,TRBJ2-3,TRBD1,NA,TGCGCCAGCAGCCAGGGACAGGGTGGAGATACGCAGTATTTT,CASSQGQGGDTQYF
15,TRBV3-1/TRBV3-2,TRBJ1-3,NA,NA,TGTGCCAGCAGCCCCTCGTACAGCTCTGGAAACACCATATATTTT,CASSPSYSSGNTIYF
12,TRBV29-1,TRBJ1-1,NA,NA,TGCAGCGTTCGGTTAGGGGACACTGAAGCTTTCTTT,CSVRLGDTEAFF
19,TRBV19,TRBJ2-1,TRBD2,NA,TGTGCCAGTAGTATAGCGGGTAGCGGGGGGCCGTATTCCTACAATGAGCAGTTCTTC,CASSIAGSGGPYSYNEQFF
13,TRBV12-3/TRBV12-4,TRBJ2-5,TRBD1,NA,TGTGCCAGCAGACGACAGGGTAGGGAGACCCAGTACTTC,CASRRQGRETQYF
16,TRBV23-1,TRBJ1-2,NA,NA,TGCGCCAGCAGTCAATCGGTAGAGGGGCCGGGGGATGGCTACACCTTC,CASSQSVEGPGDGYTF
11,TRBV29-1,TRBJ1-2,NA,once,TGCAGCGTTGCACGGTCCTATGGCTACACCTTC,CSVARSYGYTF
11,TRBV6-5,TRBJ2-7,NA,NA,TGTGCCAGCACCCATTCATACGAGCAGTACTTC,CASTHSYEQYF
18,TRBV11-2,TRBJ2-1,TRBD2,NA,TGTGCCAGCAGCTTAGTTTTTTTAGCGGGAGGGCGGGGCAATGAGCAGTTCTTC,CASSLVFLAGGRGNEQFF
14,TRBV6-5,TRBJ2-5,TRBD1,NA,TGTGCCAGCAGTATGACAGGGGGCTTTGAGACCCAGTACTTC,CASSMTGGFETQYF
15,TRBV6-5,TRBJ2-7,NA,once,TGTGCCAGCAGTTACTCGGTACAACCTTCCTACGAGCAGTACTTC,CASSYSVQPSYEQYF
12,TRBV7-8,TRBJ2-7,NA,NA,TGTGCCAGCAGCGGCCTCAGCTACGAGCAGTACTTC,CASSGLSYEQYF
16,TRBV7-2,TRBJ2-6,TRBD1,NA,TGTGCCAGCAGCACAGGGGGCGCGTCTGGGGCCAACGTCCTGACTTTC,CASSTGGASGANVLTF
15,TRBV27,TRBJ2-7,TRBD2,NA,TGTGCCAGCAGTTCCCTAGCGGGGAATCCCTCCGAGCAGTACTTC,CASSSLAGNPSEQYF
14,TRBV14,TRBJ1-4,TRBD1,NA,TGTGCCAGCAGCCAAAGGACAGGACGGGAAAAACTGTTTTTT,CASSQRTGREKLFF
13,TRBV13,TRBJ2-2,NA,once,TGTGCCAGCAGCTTGGGCAGGGCCGGGGAGCTGTTTTTT,CASSLGRAGELFF
14,TRBV3-1/TRBV3-2,TRBJ1-2,NA,NA,TGTGCCAGCAGCCACAGGGCCAAATCCTCTGGCTACACCTTC,CASSHRAKSSGYTF
13,TRBV2,TRBJ1-5,NA,NA,TGTGCCAGCGGGGCCGGTAGCAATCAGCCCCAGCATTTT,CASGAGSNQPQHF
14,TRBV4-1,TRBJ1-2,NA,NA,TGCGCCAGCAGCCAAGGGGCCTATAACTATGGCTACACCTTC,CASSQGAYNYGYTF
14,TRBV6-5,TRBJ1-5,TRBD1,NA,TGTGCCAGCAGTTACTGGACAGGGGGCCAGCCCCAGCATTTT,CASSYWTGGQPQHF
13,TRBV5-6,TRBJ1-1,NA,NA,TGTGCCAGCAGCTTGGGGGCAGACACTGAAGCTTTCTTT,CASSLGADTEAFF
16,TRBV20-1,TRBJ2-7,NA,NA,TGCAGTGCTAGTTCTCGTAGCAGGGCATCTCTCTACGAGCAGTACTTC,CSASSRSRASLYEQYF
13,TRBV7-9,TRBJ2-7,NA,NA,TGTGCCAGCACCGACGCAGGGCCCTACGAGCAGTACTTC,CASTDAGPYEQYF
15,TRBV9,TRBJ1-6,TRBD1,NA,TGTGCCAGCAGCGGGGGACAGGGTGTGAATTCACCCCTCCACTTT,CASSGGQGVNSPLHF
11,TRBV29-1,TRBJ2-7,NA,NA,TGCAGCGTTGAAGATCAACTTGAGCAGTACTTC,CSVEDQLEQYF
15,TRBV6-5,TRBJ1-5,TRBD1,once,TGTGCCAGCAGAAAGGGACAGGGGAATAGTCAGCCCCAGCATTTT,CASRKGQGNSQPQHF
17,TRBV11-2,TRBJ2-3,NA,NA,TGTGCCAGCAGCTTCCTGGGTTGGGGCAGGAACACAGATACGCAGTATTTT,CASSFLGWGRNTDTQYF
15,TRBV20-1,TRBJ2-5,NA,NA,TGCAGTGCTAGTTGGCTCGCAGATTCTTGGGAGACCCAGTACTTC,CSASWLADSWETQYF
12,TRBV20-1,TRBJ2-7,NA,few,TGCAGTGCTAGTCTAGGTTCCGACGAGCAGTACTTC,CSASLGSDEQYF
14,TRBV11-2,TRBJ1-6,NA,NA,TGTGCCAGCAGCTTAGAGGGGGGGGGCTCACCCCTCCACTTT,CASSLEGGGSPLHF
15,TRBV15,TRBJ1-5,NA,NA,TGTGCCACCAGCAGAGTAGGAGGGGAGCATCAGCCCCAGCATTTT,CATSRVGGEHQPQHF
16,TRBV7-9,TRBJ2-1,TRBD2,once,TGTGCCAGCAGCTTGACAGCGGGGGGGCTAAACAATGAGCAGTTCTTC,CASSLTAGGLNNEQFF
13,TRBV19,TRBJ1-1,NA,NA,TGTGCCAGCACTAATCGGGGTCTCCGGGGAGCTTTCTTT,CASTNRGLRGAFF
17,TRBV3-1/TRBV3-2,TRBJ2-7,TRBD2,NA,TGTGCCAGCAGTGTAGGCAGGCGGACTAGCGAGAAGTACGAGCAGTACTTC,CASSVGRRTSEKYEQYF
16,TRBV30,TRBJ2-2,TRBD2,few,TGTGCCTGGAGGGGGGTAGCGGGGGCAAACACCGGGGAGCTGTTTTTT,CAWRGVAGANTGELFF
13,TRBV19,TRBJ1-1,NA,NA,TGTGCCAGTAGCCTGAGAATTAACACTGAAGCTTTCTTT,CASSLRINTEAFF
19,TRBV9,TRBJ2-1,TRBD2,once,TGTGCCAGCAGCGTAATTTCTAGCGGGAGTTTTAGGTCCTACAATGAGCAGTTCTTC,CASSVISSGSFRSYNEQFF
13,TRBV6-5,TRBJ1-5,TRBD1,NA,TGTGCCAGCGGGACAGAAGAGCGTCAGCCCCAGCATTTT,CASGTEERQPQHF
15,TRBV4-1,TRBJ1-4,NA,once,TGCGCCAGCAGCCAAGATGGGGGCCAGGGTGAAAAACTGTTTTTT,CASSQDGGQGEKLFF
13,TRBV25-1,TRBJ1-1,NA,few,TGTGCCAGCAGTGAATACTTGAACACTGAAGCTTTCTTT,CASSEYLNTEAFF
13,TRBV19,TRBJ1-6,NA,NA,TGTGCCAGTAAGACAGCTAATAATTCACCCCTCCACTTT,CASKTANNSPLHF
18,TRBV7-2,TRBJ1-2,TRBD1,NA,TGTGCCAGCAGCTTACGTAGCGGGACAGGGGGTCCTAACTATGGCTACACCTTC,CASSLRSGTGGPNYGYTF
12,TRBV7-9,TRBJ2-1,NA,NA,TGTGCCAGCAGCAATCAGGGGTCTGAGCAGTTCTTC,CASSNQGSEQFF
18,TRBV28,TRBJ1-5,NA,NA,TGTGCCAGCAGTTTGGTCCAGTTACGTGGTGGTCAGAATCAGCCCCAGCATTTT,CASSLVQLRGGQNQPQHF
14,TRBV5-1,TRBJ1-2,TRBD1,NA,TGCGCCAGCAACCCTTACCAGGGGGCGAGGGGCTACACCTTC,CASNPYQGARGYTF
15,TRBV28,TRBJ1-1,NA,NA,TGTGCCAGCAGTCCTGGACTCAGCCGTTACACTGAAGCTTTCTTT,CASSPGLSRYTEAFF
13,TRBV28,TRBJ2-5,NA,once,TGTGCCAGCGGGGGGGCCGCCCAAGAGACCCAGTACTTC,CASGGAAQETQYF
16,TRBV4-1,TRBJ2-2,NA,NA,TGCGCCAGCGCGTTTGGCAGGGCTAGACCAACCGGGGAGCTGTTTTTT,CASAFGRARPTGELFF
15,TRBV12-5,TRBJ2-7,TRBD1,NA,TGTGCTAGTGGTCCAGGGACAGGGGCCACCTACGAGCAGTACTTC,CASGPGTGATYEQYF